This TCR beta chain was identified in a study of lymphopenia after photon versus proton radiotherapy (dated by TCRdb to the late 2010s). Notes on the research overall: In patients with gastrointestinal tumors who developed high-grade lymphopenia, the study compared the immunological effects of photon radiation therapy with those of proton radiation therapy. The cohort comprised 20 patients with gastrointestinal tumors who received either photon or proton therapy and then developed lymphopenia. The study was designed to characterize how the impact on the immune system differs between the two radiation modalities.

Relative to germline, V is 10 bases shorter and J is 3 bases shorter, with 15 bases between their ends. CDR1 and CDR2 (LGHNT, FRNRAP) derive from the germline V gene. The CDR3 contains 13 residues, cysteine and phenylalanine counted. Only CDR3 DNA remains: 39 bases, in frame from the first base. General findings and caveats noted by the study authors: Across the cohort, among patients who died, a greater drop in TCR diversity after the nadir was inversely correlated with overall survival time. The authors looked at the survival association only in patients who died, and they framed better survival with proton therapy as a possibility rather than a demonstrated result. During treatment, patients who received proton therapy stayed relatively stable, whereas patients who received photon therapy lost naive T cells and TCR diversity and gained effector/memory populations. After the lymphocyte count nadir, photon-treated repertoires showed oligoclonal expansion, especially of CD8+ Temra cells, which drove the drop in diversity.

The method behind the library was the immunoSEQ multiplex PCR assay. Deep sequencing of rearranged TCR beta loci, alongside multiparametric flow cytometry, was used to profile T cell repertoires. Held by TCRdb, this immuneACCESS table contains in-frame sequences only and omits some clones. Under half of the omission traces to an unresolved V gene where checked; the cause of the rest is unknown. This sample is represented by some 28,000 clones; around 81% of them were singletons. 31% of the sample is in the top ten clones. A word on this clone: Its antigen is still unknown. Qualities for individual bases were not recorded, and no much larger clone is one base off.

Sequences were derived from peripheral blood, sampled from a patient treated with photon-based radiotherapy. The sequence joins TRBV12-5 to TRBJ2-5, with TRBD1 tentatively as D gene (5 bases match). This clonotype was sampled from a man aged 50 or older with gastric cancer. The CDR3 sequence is CATAGIREETQYF. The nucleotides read TGTGCTACGGCAGGGATTAGGGAAGAGACCCAGTACTTC.